The 27 T cell receptor beta chains below all came from one sample that was sequenced in a study of shared clonotypes between healthy human individuals. Clones were read by immunoSEQ multiplex PCR, and TCRdb kept only the in-frame ones, dropping some. The table shows 2,100,000 or so clones, with 90% to 96% occurring only once. Sequenced: naive CD4+ T cells sorted from blood. Subset reported: CD45RA+ positively selected. The source of these receptors is a man between 18 and 35 years old in good health.

In this sample, this clone turned up once. V usage is TRBV11-2 and J usage is TRBJ1-2, with TRBD1 matching over 8 bases. The CDR3 loop spans 14 amino acids. V shed 5 bases, J shed 1 base, and the junction held 3 bases outside the gene matches. Germline-derived CDR1 and CDR2 are SGHAT and FQNNGV. The chain's CDR3 is CASSPDRDNYGYTF. In nucleotides, the CDR3 is TGTGCCAGCAGCCCGGACAGGGATAACTATGGCTACACCTTC. The complete variable domain, with remaining parts taken from reference TRBV11-2 and TRBJ1-2, reads EAGVAQSPRYKIIEKRQSVAFWCNPISGHATLYWYQQILGQGPKLLIQFQNNGVVDDSQLPKDRFSAERLKGVDSTLKIQPAKLEDSAVYLCASSPDRDNYGYTFGSGTRLTVV.

V usage is TRBV30 and J usage is TRBJ1-6; 7 nucleotides align to TRBD1. This CDR3 has 13 residues. Germline V gene data show CDR1 as GTSNPN and CDR2 as SVGIG (reference sequence). V trimming: 2 bases; J trimming: 8 bases; junction bases outside the gene matches: 3. CDR3 region: CAWSSTGDSPLHF. In DNA form, the CDR3 reads TGTGCCTGGAGTTCCACAGGGGATTCACCCCTCCACTTT.

This clone has a single count. This chain uses TRBV15 with TRBJ2-3; D is unclear. Trimming shortened V by 0 bases and J by 4 bases, and 11 bases separated the two germline ends. The CDR3 extends over 15 amino acids. Germline V gene lookup returns CDR1 LNHNV and CDR2 YYDKDF (reference sequence). CDR3 loop: CATSRDRASADTQYF. Here the CDR3 DNA reads TGTGCCACCAGCAGAGATAGGGCTTCCGCAGATACGCAGTATTTT.

For this clone: Distinct nucleotide sequences in the sample also encode this CDR3. The rearrangement links TRBV5-6 to TRBJ1-4; D remains unclear. This CDR3 has 14 residues. V shed 0 bases and J shed 3 bases, with 6 bases lying between them. From germline, CDR1 is SGHDT and CDR2 YYEEEE. The CDR3 DNA reads as TGTGCCAGCAGCTTGGGGAGGCCTAATGAAAAACTGTTTTTT. Its translation: CASSLGRPNEKLFF.

The rearrangement joins TRBV4-1 to TRBJ2-1, with 12 nucleotides matching TRBD2. In germline, CDR1 is MGHRA, CDR2 YSYEKL. Trimming cost V 4 bases and J 7 bases; bases outside gene matches: 8. This CDR3 spans 16 amino acids. The CDR3 reads CASSLGLAGTNNEQFF. For the CDR3, the DNA is TGCGCCAGCAGCCTCGGACTAGCGGGGACCAATAATGAGCAGTTCTTC.

Points on this clone: The identical CDR3 is also encoded by other nucleotide sequences in the sample. J is TRBJ1-1 and V is TRBV30; TRBD1 is a possible D gene (6 bases). The CDR3 extends over 14 amino acids. Germline V gene lookup returns CDR1 GTSNPN and CDR2 SVGIG (reference sequence). Trimming left V 3 bases short and J 1 base short, with 12 bases between. CDR3 DNA: TGTGCCTGGAGCACGGGACAAGGGAACACTGAAGCTTTCTTT. This encodes CAWSTGQGNTEAFF.

The CDR3 region is CASSLYRQFEEQYF. CDR3 bases: TGTGCCAGCAGTCTCTATCGACAGTTTGAGGAGCAGTACTTC. This chain joins TRBV28 and TRBJ2-7, with a tentative D call TRBD1 (5 bases). Trimming cost V 5 bases and J 7 bases, with 18 bases left between them. Germline-derived CDR1 and CDR2 are MDHEN and SYDVKM. The CDR3 runs 14 residues.

As concerns this clone: Other nucleotide sequences from this sample produce the same CDR3. The chain carries TRBV5-1 and TRBJ2-7; 10 bases line up with TRBD1. The CDR3 runs to 14 residues. CDR1 SGHRS and CDR2 YFSETQ come from the germline V gene. Trimming at V came to 4 bases and at J to 3 bases, leaving 4 bases not matched to a gene. The chain's CDR3 is CASSAGQGSYEQYF. The CDR3 coding sequence is TGCGCCAGCAGCGCGGGACAGGGGAGCTACGAGCAGTACTTC. The full variable domain, its missing parts supplied by reference TRBV5-1 and TRBJ2-7, is KAGVTQTPRYLIKTRGQQVTLSCSPISGHRSVSWYQQTPGQGLQFLFEYFSETQRNKGNFPGRFSGRQFSNSRSEMNVSTLELGDSALYLCASSAGQGSYEQYFGPGTRLTVT.

DNA of the CDR3: TGTGCCAGCAGCCGGACTAGCTCCCGTGAAACAGATACGCAGTATTTT. The encoded protein is CASSRTSSRETDTQYF. V is TRBV11-3 and J is TRBJ2-3, with 8 bases that match TRBD2. The CDR3 has 16 residues. Germline V gene lookup returns CDR1 SGHNT and CDR2 YENEEA. V was clipped by 5 bases and J by 3 bases; unmatched bases: 10.

V is TRBV5-4 and J is TRBJ2-2, with a weak D call TRBD1 (6 bases). The V gene lost 5 bases and the J gene lost 0 bases, with 14 bases spanning the gap. Per germline, CDR1 SGHNT and CDR2 YYREEE (reference sequence). The CDR3 has 16 amino acids. CDR3 protein: CASRDRTDTNTGELFF. The CDR3 region has the DNA TGTGCCAGCAGGGACCGGACAGACACGAACACCGGGGAGCTGTTTTTT.

This clone is a singleton in its sample. The rearrangement links TRBV2 to TRBJ2-1; 11 nucleotides match TRBD2. This CDR3 comprises 16 residues. Germline CDR1 and CDR2: SNHLY and FYNNEI. Unmatched junction bases numbered 12, after V lost 5 bases and J lost 9 bases. CDR3 nucleotides: TGTGCCAGCAGTCCTTTTATAGCGGGAGGGCGGGTTGAGCAGTTCTTC. Translating gives CASSPFIAGGRVEQFF.

The chain is built from TRBV29-1 and TRBJ1-1, with 8 positions matching TRBD1. The length of the CDR3 is 13 residues. Trimming cost V 3 bases and J 5 bases; bases outside gene matches: 5. Germline V gene lookup returns CDR1 SQVTM and CDR2 ANQGSEA. This CDR3 reads CSVDTGGGTEAFF. CDR3 sequence (DNA): TGCAGCGTTGATACAGGGGGAGGGACTGAAGCTTTCTTT.

This chain's CDR3 is CASSSTPGADYGYTF. CDR3 in DNA: TGTGCCAGCAGCTCGACCCCCGGGGCAGACTATGGCTACACCTTC. The rearrangement links TRBV7-9 to TRBJ1-2, with D perhaps matching TRBD1 (5 bases). Trimming stripped 4 bases from V and 3 bases from J, with 15 bases between. The germline gives CDR1 SEHNR, CDR2 FQNEAQ (reference sequence). The CDR3 loop spans 15 amino acids. Combining the CDR3 with reference TRBV7-9 and TRBJ1-2 gives the whole variable domain DTGVSQNPRHKITKRGQNVTFRCDPISEHNRLYWYRQTLGQGPEFLTYFQNEAQLEKSRLLSDRFSAERPKGSFSTLEIQRTEQGDSAMYLCASSSTPGADYGYTFGSGTRLTVV.

The chain combines TRBV25-1 with TRBJ2-3; tentative D call: TRBD2 (6 bases). The germline CDR1 and CDR2 sequences are MGHDK and SYGVNS. Trimming stripped 5 bases from V and 2 bases from J, with 14 bases between. The CDR3 extends over 15 amino acids. The CDR3 reads CASSLRDSITDTQYF. Written as DNA, the CDR3 is TGTGCCAGCAGTCTACGGGACTCCATCACAGATACGCAGTATTTT.

This chain joins TRBV6-6 and TRBJ1-5, with 10 bases matching TRBD1. With V trimmed by 2 bases and J by 7 bases, 5 bases remained unmatched. The CDR3 consists of 15 residues. Germline lookup yields CDR1 MNHNY and CDR2 SVGAGI (reference sequence). In DNA, the CDR3 is TGTGCCAGCAGTTACGAGGGGACAGGGGCCCAGCCCCAGCATTTT. Its protein product is CASSYEGTGAQPQHF.

This clone was picked up one time. The chain joins TRBV10-2 to TRBJ2-2, with 8 bases that match TRBD2. The germline CDR1 and CDR2 sequences are WSHSY and SAAADI. V dropped 6 bases and J dropped 4; count of bases not matched to a gene: 4. The CDR3 runs 14 residues. This CDR3 is CASRLAAVTGELFF. The CDR3 nucleotides are TGCGCCAGCAGACTAGCGGCGGTCACCGGGGAGCTGTTTTTT.

The V call is TRBV2, the J call TRBJ2-7; a possible D gene is TRBD2 (7 bases). V was pared by 7 bases and J by 2 bases, with 15 bases between. The germline CDR1 and CDR2 sequences are SNHLY and FYNNEI. The CDR3 has 14 amino acids. CDR3 residues: CASTREGGPYEQYF. Here the CDR3 DNA reads TGTGCCAGCACCAGGGAGGGGGGGCCCTACGAGCAGTACTTC.

In its sample, this clone was seen once. The chain employs TRBV4-3 and TRBJ1-3; no reliable D call. This CDR3 has 14 residues. Trimming shortened V by 0 bases and J by 9 bases, and 12 bases separated the two germline ends. Germline V gives CDR1 LGHNA, CDR2 YSLEER. CDR3 in DNA: TGCGCCAGCAGCCAAGACCCAACACGGTTCACCATATATTTT. This translates into CASSQDPTRFTIYF.

This chain connects TRBV7-2 to TRBJ2-7; no clear D. Germline values: CDR1 SGHTA, CDR2 FQGNSA. V dropped 5 bases and J dropped 6 bases, with 14 bases sitting between them. The CDR3 contains 13 residues. The CDR3 region is CASSIYKYGEQYF. CDR3 coding DNA: TGTGCCAGCAGCATATACAAGTACGGCGAGCAGTACTTC. The full variable domain, with the rest looked up from reference TRBV7-2 and TRBJ2-7, is GAGVSQSPSNKVTEKGKDVELRCDPISGHTALYWYRQSLGQGLEFLIYFQGNSAPDKSGLPSDRFSAERTGGSVSTLTIQRTQQEDSAVYLCASSIYKYGEQYFGPGTRLTVT.

The chain is built from TRBV27 and TRBJ2-5; tentatively, D is TRBD1 (6 bases). Trimming left V 6 bases short and J 1 base short, with 15 bases between. This CDR3 is built from 15 residues. The V gene's germline CDR1 is MNHEY and CDR2 SMNVEV (reference sequence). The CDR3 spells CASRHRDRFQETQYF. The DNA for the CDR3 is TGTGCCAGCAGACACAGGGACCGCTTCCAAGAGACCCAGTACTTC.

The CDR3 region is CASRGQGGPYEQYF. The CDR3 nucleotides read TGTGCCAGCAGGGGACAGGGAGGTCCCTACGAGCAGTACTTC. The chain carries TRBV6-6 and TRBJ2-7; TRBD1 matches at 9 bases. Losses at the gene ends were 6 bases for V and 2 bases for J; bases not matched to a gene: 5. From germline, CDR1 is MNHNY and CDR2 SVGAGI (reference sequence). There are 14 residues in the CDR3.

To note about this clone: The same CDR3 can be traced to other DNA sequences in this sample. The rearrangement joins TRBV28 to TRBJ2-7, with D tentatively TRBD1 (6 bases). The CDR3 length is 13 residues. V was pared by 5 bases and J by 4 bases, with 12 bases between. Germline V lookup: CDR1 MDHEN, CDR2 SYDVKM. The CDR3 reads CASSPGTPYEQYF. The CDR3, as DNA: TGTGCCAGCAGTCCTGGGACACCTTACGAGCAGTACTTC. Looking up the rest from reference TRBV28 and TRBJ2-7 gives the full variable domain: DVKVTQSSRYLVKRTGEKVFLECVQDMDHENMFWYRQDPGLGLRLIYFSYDVKMKEKGDIPEGYSVSREKKERFSLILESASTNQTSMYLCASSPGTPYEQYFGPGTRLTVT.

J is TRBJ1-2 and V is TRBV7-9; 11 bases line up with TRBD1. The CDR3 is 17 amino acids. The V gene end was trimmed by 5 bases and the J gene end by 1 base; junction bases not matched to a gene: 9. Germline V CDR1 and CDR2: SEHNR, FQNEAQ (reference sequence). In DNA, the CDR3 is TGTGCCAGCAGCCCAGGGACAGGGGGACCCATTAACTATGGCTACACCTTC. Translated: CASSPGTGGPINYGYTF.

The chain employs TRBV29-1 and TRBJ1-1; TRBD1 matches at 8 bases. CDR3 length: 13 residues. The V segment lost 7 bases and the J segment 3 bases; nucleotides outside the gene matches: 7. Germline V gene sequence: CDR1 SQVTM, CDR2 ANQGSEA. The CDR3 sequence is CSANRGRDTEAFF. The CDR3 region has the DNA TGCAGCGCAAACAGGGGGAGGGACACTGAAGCTTTCTTT.

This clone appeared a single time. J is TRBJ2-5 and V is TRBV6-5; D could derive from TRBD1 or TRBD2 (5 bases each). The CDR3 consists of 15 residues. Germline CDR1 is MNHEY and CDR2 is SVGAGI. V lost 5 bases, J lost 5 bases, and 18 bases lay in between. Here the CDR3 DNA reads TGTGCCAGCAGTAAAAGTATCGGGACGGGGGAGACCCAGTACTTC. Translating it yields CASSKSIGTGETQYF.

The rearrangement links TRBV11-2 to TRBJ1-4, with unresolved D. CDR1 and CDR2 from the germline V gene are SGHAT and FQNNGV. The CDR3 runs to 14 residues. The V gene lost 6 bases and the J gene lost 8 bases, with 16 bases spanning the gap. The DNA of the CDR3 is TGTGCCAGCAGGCCCGGCGGGAAAAACGAAAAACTGTTTTTT. This codes for CASRPGGKNEKLFF.

This rearrangement joins TRBV7-2 to TRBJ1-6; possible D gene TRBD1, 5 bases. Trimming removed 5 bases at V and 7 bases at J, with 18 bases between. Germline CDR1 and CDR2: SGHTA and FQGNSA. CDR3 length: 16 residues. CDR3 DNA: TGTGCCAGCAGCGTACCTCCCACGGGGACGAATTCACCCCTCCACTTT. It encodes CASSVPPTGTNSPLHF. The variable domain in full, completed from reference TRBV7-2 and TRBJ1-6, reads GAGVSQSPSNKVTEKGKDVELRCDPISGHTALYWYRQSLGQGLEFLIYFQGNSAPDKSGLPSDRFSAERTGGSVSTLTIQRTQQEDSAVYLCASSVPPTGTNSPLHFGNGTRLTVT.